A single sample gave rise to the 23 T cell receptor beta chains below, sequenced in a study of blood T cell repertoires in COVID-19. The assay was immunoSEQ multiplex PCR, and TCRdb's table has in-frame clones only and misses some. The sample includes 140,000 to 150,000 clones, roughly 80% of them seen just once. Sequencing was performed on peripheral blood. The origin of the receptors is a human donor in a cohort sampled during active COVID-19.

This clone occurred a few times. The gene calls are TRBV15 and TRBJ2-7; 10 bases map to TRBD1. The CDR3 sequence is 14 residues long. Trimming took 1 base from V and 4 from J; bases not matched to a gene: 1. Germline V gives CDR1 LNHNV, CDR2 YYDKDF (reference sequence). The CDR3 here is CATSRGTGGYEQYF. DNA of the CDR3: TGTGCCACCAGCAGAGGGACAGGGGGATACGAGCAGTACTTC.

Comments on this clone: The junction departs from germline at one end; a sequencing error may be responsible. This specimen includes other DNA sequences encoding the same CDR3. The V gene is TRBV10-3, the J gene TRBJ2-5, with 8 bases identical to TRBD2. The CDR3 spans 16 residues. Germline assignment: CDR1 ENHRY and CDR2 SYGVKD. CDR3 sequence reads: CAISESTGLAGETQYF. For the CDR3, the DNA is TGTGCCATTAGTGAGTCGACAGGACTAGCAGGGGAGACCCAGTACTTC.

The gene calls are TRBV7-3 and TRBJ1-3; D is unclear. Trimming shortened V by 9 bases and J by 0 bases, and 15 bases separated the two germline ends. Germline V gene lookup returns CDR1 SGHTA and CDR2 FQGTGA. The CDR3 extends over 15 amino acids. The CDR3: CARAEGNRSGNTIYF. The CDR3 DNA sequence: TGTGCCAGGGCAGAGGGTAATCGCTCTGGAAACACCATATATTTT.

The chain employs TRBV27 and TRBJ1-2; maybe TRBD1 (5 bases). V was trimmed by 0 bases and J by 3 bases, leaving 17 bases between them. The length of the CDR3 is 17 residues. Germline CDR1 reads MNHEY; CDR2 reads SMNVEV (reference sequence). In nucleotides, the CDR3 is TGTGCCAGCAGTTTATCGATAGCGGGACCGGGCTACTATGGCTACACCTTC. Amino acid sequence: CASSLSIAGPGYYGYTF.

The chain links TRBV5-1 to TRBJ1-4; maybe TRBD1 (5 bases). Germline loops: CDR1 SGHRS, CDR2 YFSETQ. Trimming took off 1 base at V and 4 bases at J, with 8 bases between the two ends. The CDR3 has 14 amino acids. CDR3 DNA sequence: TGCGCCAGCAGCTTGAGGCAGGGTAATGAAAAACTGTTTTTT. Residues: CASSLRQGNEKLFF.

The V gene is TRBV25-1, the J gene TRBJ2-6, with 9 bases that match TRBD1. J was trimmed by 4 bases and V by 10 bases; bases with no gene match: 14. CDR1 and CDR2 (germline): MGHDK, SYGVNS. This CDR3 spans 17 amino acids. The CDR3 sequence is CATSPGTGLWGANVLTF. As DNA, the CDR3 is TGTGCCACCTCACCCGGGACAGGGCTCTGGGGGGCCAACGTCCTGACTTTC.

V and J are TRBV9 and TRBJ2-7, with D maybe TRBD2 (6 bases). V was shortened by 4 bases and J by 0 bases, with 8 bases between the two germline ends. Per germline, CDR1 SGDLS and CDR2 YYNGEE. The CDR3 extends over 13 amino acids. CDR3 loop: CASSTGLSYEQYF. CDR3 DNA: TGTGCCAGCAGCACGGGACTCTCCTACGAGCAGTACTTC.

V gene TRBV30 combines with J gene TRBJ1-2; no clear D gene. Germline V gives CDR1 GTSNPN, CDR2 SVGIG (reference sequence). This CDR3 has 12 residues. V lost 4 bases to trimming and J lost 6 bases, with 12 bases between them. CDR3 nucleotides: TGTGCCTGGACCCGGGAGGGCCATGGCTACACCTTC. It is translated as CAWTREGHGYTF. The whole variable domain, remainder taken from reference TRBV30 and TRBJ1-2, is SQTIHQWPATLVQPVGSPLSLECTVEGTSNPNLYWYRQAAGRGLQLLFYSVGIGQISSEVPQNLSASRPQDRQFILSSKKLLLSDSGFYLCAWTREGHGYTFGSGTRLTVV.

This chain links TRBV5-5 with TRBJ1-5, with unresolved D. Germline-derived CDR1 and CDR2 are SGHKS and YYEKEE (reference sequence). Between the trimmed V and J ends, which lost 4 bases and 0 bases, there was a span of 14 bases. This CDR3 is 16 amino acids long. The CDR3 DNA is TGTGCCAGCAGCCCCCGAGGGCCCGATAGCAATCAGCCCCAGCATTTT. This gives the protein CASSPRGPDSNQPQHF.

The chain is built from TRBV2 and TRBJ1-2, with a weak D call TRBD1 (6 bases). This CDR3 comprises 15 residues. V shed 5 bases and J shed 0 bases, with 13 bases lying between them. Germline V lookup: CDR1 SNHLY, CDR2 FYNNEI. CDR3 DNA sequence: TGTGCCAGCAGTAAGGACAGCCAAGCTAACTATGGCTACACCTTC. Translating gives CASSKDSQANYGYTF.

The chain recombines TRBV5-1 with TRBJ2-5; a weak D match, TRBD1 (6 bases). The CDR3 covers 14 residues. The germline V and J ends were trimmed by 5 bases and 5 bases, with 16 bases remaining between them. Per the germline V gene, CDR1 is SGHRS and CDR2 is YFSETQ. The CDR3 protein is CASRLDTGPETQYF. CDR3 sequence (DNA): TGCGCCAGCAGACTCGACACAGGGCCCGAGACCCAGTACTTC. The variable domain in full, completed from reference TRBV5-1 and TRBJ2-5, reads KAGVTQTPRYLIKTRGQQVTLSCSPISGHRSVSWYQQTPGQGLQFLFEYFSETQRNKGNFPGRFSGRQFSNSRSEMNVSTLELGDSALYLCASRLDTGPETQYFGPGTRLLVL.

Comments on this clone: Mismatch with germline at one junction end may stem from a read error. The CDR3 spells CAWSPVQGYNGQFF. The CDR3 region has the DNA TGTGCCTGGAGTCCTGTACAGGGCTACAATGGGCAGTTCTTC. This chain joins TRBV30 and TRBJ2-1, with D perhaps matching TRBD1 (6 bases). Germline values: CDR1 GTSNPN, CDR2 SVGIG (reference sequence). The CDR3 has 14 residues.

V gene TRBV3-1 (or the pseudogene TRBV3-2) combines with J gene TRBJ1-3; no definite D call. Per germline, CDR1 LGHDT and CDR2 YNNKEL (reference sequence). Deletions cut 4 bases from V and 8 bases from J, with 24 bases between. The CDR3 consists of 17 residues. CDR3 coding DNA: TGTGCCAGCAGCCGAACCTACGGTCGGGAACGGTCGCACACCATATATTTT. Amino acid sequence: CASSRTYGRERSHTIYF.

The DNA for the CDR3 is TGTGCCAGCAGTTACTCGATATTACCTTACGTTACAGGGGGAGACACTGAAGCTTTCTTT. This codes for CASSYSILPYVTGGDTEAFF. The chain has TRBV6-2 or TRBV6-3 and TRBJ1-1; TRBD1 aligns across 8 bases. The CDR3 has 20 amino acids. Unmatched junction bases numbered 18, after V lost 0 bases and J lost 3 bases. Germline CDR1 MNHEY, CDR2 SVGEGT.

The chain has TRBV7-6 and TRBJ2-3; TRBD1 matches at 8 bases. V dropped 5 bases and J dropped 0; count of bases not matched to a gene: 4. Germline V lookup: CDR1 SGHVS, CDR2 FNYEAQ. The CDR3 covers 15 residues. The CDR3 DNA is TGTGCCAGCAGCGGCCGACAGGGGAGCACAGATACGCAGTATTTT. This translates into CASSGRQGSTDTQYF.

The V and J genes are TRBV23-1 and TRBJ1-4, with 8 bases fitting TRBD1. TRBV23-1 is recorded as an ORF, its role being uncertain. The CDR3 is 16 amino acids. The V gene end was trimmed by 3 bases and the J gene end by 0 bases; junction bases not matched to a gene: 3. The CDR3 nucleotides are TGCGCCAGCAGTCATAAACAGGGGGCAACTAATGAAAAACTGTTTTTT. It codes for CASSHKQGATNEKLFF.

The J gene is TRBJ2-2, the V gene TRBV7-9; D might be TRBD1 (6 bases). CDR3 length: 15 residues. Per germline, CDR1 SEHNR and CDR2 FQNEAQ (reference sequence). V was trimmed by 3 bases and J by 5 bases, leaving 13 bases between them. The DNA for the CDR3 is TGTGCCAGCAGCTTGGATGGGGGCGGGACCGGGGAGCTGTTTTTT. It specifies CASSLDGGGTGELFF.

The DNA of the CDR3 is TGTGCCAGTAGTATAGTCGGACAGTCAAATCAGCCCCAGCATTTT. Translating it yields CASSIVGQSNQPQHF. This chain connects TRBV19 to TRBJ1-5; D perhaps matches TRBD1 (6 bases). The CDR3 totals 15 residues. CDR1 and CDR2 from the germline V gene are LNHDA and SQIVND (reference sequence). V dropped 1 base and J dropped 4 bases, with 11 bases sitting between them.

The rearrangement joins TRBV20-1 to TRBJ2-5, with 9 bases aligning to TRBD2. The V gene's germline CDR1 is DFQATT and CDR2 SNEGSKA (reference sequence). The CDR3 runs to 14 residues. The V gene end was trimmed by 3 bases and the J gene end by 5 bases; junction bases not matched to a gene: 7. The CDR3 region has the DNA TGCAGTGCTAGTTGGGCTAGCGGGGCGGAGACCCAGTACTTC. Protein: CSASWASGAETQYF.

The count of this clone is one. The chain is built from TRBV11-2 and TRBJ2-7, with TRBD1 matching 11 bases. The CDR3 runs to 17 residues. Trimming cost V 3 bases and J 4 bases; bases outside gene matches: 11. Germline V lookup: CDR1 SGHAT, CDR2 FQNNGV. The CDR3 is CASSLVGGGTGGYEQYF. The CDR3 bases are TGTGCCAGCAGCTTGGTGGGTGGTGGGACAGGGGGTTACGAGCAGTACTTC.

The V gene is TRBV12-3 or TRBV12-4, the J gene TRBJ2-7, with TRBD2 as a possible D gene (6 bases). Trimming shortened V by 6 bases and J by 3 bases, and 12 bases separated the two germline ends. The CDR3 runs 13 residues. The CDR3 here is CASRSRGNYEQYF. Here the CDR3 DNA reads TGTGCCAGCAGATCCCGGGGGAACTACGAGCAGTACTTC.

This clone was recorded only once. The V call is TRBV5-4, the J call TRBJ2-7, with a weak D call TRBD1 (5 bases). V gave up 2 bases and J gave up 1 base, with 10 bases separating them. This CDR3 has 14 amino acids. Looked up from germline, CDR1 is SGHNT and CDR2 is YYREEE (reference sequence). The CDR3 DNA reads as TGTGCCAGCAGCTTCAAAGGGGTTTCCTACGAGCAGTACTTC. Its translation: CASSFKGVSYEQYF.

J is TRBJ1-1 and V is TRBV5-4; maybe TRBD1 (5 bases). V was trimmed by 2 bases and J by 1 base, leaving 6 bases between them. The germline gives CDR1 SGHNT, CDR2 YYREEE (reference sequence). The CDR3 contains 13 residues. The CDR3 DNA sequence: TGTGCCAGCAGCTTTACAGGGAACACTGAAGCTTTCTTT. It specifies CASSFTGNTEAFF.